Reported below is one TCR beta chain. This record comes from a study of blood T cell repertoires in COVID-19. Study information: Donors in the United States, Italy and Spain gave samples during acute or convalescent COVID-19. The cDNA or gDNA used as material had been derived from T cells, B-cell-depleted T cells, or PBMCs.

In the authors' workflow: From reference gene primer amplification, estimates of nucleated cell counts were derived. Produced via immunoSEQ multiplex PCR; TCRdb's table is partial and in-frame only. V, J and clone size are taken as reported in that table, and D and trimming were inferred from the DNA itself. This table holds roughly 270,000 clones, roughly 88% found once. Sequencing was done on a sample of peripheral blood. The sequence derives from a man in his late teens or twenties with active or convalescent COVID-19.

The CDR3 DNA sequence: TGTGCCAGCAGCCCCCTAGAGGGGGTCTCCTACGAGCAGTACTTC. Its translation: CASSPLEGVSYEQYF. This sequence joins TRBV7-8 and TRBJ2-7; D is perhaps TRBD1 (6 bases). This CDR3 has 15 residues. Trimming removed 5 bases at V and 0 bases at J, with 14 bases between. Per the germline V gene, CDR1 is SGHVS and CDR2 is FQNEAQ.